The 12 T cell receptor beta chains listed next were all sequenced from one sample in a study of shared clonotypes between healthy human individuals. Profiling relied on immunoSEQ multiplex PCR, and the TCRdb table lists in-frame clones only, not all of them. The sample comprises some 2,500,000 clones, 93% of which are singletons, and 0.36% rests with the top ten. The sequenced sample consisted of naive CD4+ T cells from PBMCs. Subset reported: CD45RA+ positively selected. These receptor sequences come from a man aged 18 to 29 in good health. Some clones in this sample may be carry-over from other donors' samples.

V is TRBV28 and J is TRBJ2-3, with 11 positions matching TRBD2. The V gene end was trimmed by 3 bases and the J gene end by 2 bases; junction bases not matched to a gene: 4. CDR1 MDHEN and CDR2 SYDVKM come from the germline V gene. CDR3 length equals 16 residues. Here the CDR3 reads CASSFGTSGYTDTQYF. The CDR3 DNA is TGTGCCAGCAGTTTTGGGACTAGCGGTTACACAGATACGCAGTATTTT.

The V and J genes are TRBV6-5 and TRBJ1-2; D is undetermined. This CDR3 spans 15 amino acids. The germline V gene has CDR1 MNHEY and CDR2 SVGAGI. The germline V and J ends were trimmed by 3 bases and 0 bases, with 11 bases remaining between them. CDR3 sequence reads: CASSYSTLTNYGYTF. CDR3 DNA: TGTGCCAGCAGTTATTCTACATTGACTAACTATGGCTACACCTTC.

V usage is TRBV7-9 and J usage is TRBJ2-1; no firm D call. Germline loops: CDR1 SEHNR, CDR2 FQNEAQ (reference sequence). This CDR3 has 17 residues. Trimming stripped 2 bases from V and 4 bases from J, with 18 bases between. CDR3 bases: TGTGCCAGCAGCTTATCCCCCAAATCCCCCCCTTACAATGAGCAGTTCTTC. Translating gives CASSLSPKSPPYNEQFF.

This sequence joins TRBV7-2 and TRBJ2-7; D perhaps matches TRBD2 (6 bases). V was trimmed by 3 bases and J by 5 bases, leaving 17 bases between them. The CDR3 runs to 15 residues. Germline CDR1 is SGHTA and CDR2 is FQGNSA. The CDR3 nucleotides are TGTGCCAGCAGCTTCGGTGGGGGGTTTAGTGACGAGCAGTACTTC. Translation gives CASSFGGGFSDEQYF. Full variable domain (missing parts from reference TRBV7-2 and TRBJ2-7): GAGVSQSPSNKVTEKGKDVELRCDPISGHTALYWYRQSLGQGLEFLIYFQGNSAPDKSGLPSDRFSAERTGGSVSTLTIQRTQQEDSAVYLCASSFGGGFSDEQYFGPGTRLTVT.

This chain uses TRBV28 with TRBJ1-4; 11 bases line up with TRBD1. Per the germline V gene, CDR1 is MDHEN and CDR2 is SYDVKM. V dropped 7 bases and J dropped 7; count of bases not matched to a gene: 5. This CDR3 contains 14 residues. The CDR3 sequence is CASKTGTGGEKLFF. The CDR3 DNA reads as TGTGCCAGCAAGACCGGGACAGGGGGTGAAAAACTGTTTTTT.

This clone was found once. The V and J genes are TRBV5-1 and TRBJ2-1; D uncertain. CDR1 is SGHRS and CDR2 is YFSETQ in the germline V gene. CDR3 length equals 14 residues. V dropped 1 base and J dropped 5 bases, with 10 bases sitting between them. CDR3 DNA sequence: TGCGCCAGCAGCTTGTATCTACAGAACAATGAGCAGTTCTTC. This sequence encodes CASSLYLQNNEQFF.

The V call is TRBV5-6, the J call TRBJ1-1; 7 nucleotides agree with TRBD1. There are 15 residues in the CDR3. Trimming at V came to 4 bases and at J to 5 bases, leaving 11 bases not matched to a gene. Germline V gene data show CDR1 as SGHDT and CDR2 as YYEEEE. The CDR3 nucleotides read TGTGCCAGCAGCAGGGGACAGCAGGGCCGGACTGAAGCTTTCTTT. It translates to CASSRGQQGRTEAFF. The whole variable domain, remainder taken from reference TRBV5-6 and TRBJ1-1, is DAGVTQSPTHLIKTRGQQVTLRCSPKSGHDTVSWYQQALGQGPQFIFQYYEEEERQRGNFPDRFSGHQFPNYSSELNVNALLLGDSALYLCASSRGQQGRTEAFFGQGTRLTVV.

This chain uses TRBV28 with TRBJ1-4; D is unresolved. V lost 4 bases, J lost 7 bases, and 13 bases lay in between. Germline V gives CDR1 MDHEN, CDR2 SYDVKM. CDR3 length: 14 amino acids. The CDR3, as DNA: TGTGCCAGCAGTTCTCGCCCCCCGCGTGAAAAACTGTTTTTT. It yields the protein CASSSRPPREKLFF.

The rearrangement uses TRBV30 and TRBJ1-1, with D unclear. Trimming took 0 bases from V and 0 from J, leaving 17 bases between them. The germline V gene encodes CDR1 GTSNPN and CDR2 SVGIG (reference sequence). The CDR3 contains 17 residues. Here the CDR3 DNA reads TGTGCCTGGAGTGTTCCCCGGAGACTTCGGATGAACACTGAAGCTTTCTTT. Translation gives CAWSVPRRLRMNTEAFF.

With respect to this clone: Other DNA sequences in the same sample also yield this CDR3. The V gene is TRBV9, the J gene TRBJ2-3; tentative D call: TRBD2 (6 bases). The CDR3 loop spans 14 amino acids. The germline V gene has CDR1 SGDLS and CDR2 YYNGEE. The V end was cut by 4 bases, the J end by 1 base, with 10 bases between. The CDR3 is CASSPREGTDTQYF. CDR3 bases: TGTGCCAGCAGCCCCAGGGAGGGCACAGATACGCAGTATTTT.

This clone came up once. The CDR3 protein is CASSQGAEPGEQYF. Here the CDR3 DNA reads TGTGCCAGCAGCCAAGGGGCCGAGCCGGGCGAGCAGTACTTC. The V gene is TRBV7-3, the J gene TRBJ2-7; TRBD1 is a possible D gene (5 bases). CDR3 size: 14 residues. Germline V gene sequence: CDR1 SGHTA, CDR2 FQGTGA. Trimming took 5 bases from V and 6 from J, leaving 17 bases between them.

The chain carries TRBV4-2 and TRBJ1-5; D might be TRBD1 (6 bases). Trimming pared 4 bases from V and 3 bases from J, leaving 16 bases between. CDR3 length: 16 amino acids. Germline values: CDR1 LGHNA, CDR2 YNFKEQ. The chain's CDR3 is CASSRRQALYNQPQHF. DNA for the CDR3: TGTGCCAGCAGCCGAAGACAGGCCCTGTACAATCAGCCCCAGCATTTT.